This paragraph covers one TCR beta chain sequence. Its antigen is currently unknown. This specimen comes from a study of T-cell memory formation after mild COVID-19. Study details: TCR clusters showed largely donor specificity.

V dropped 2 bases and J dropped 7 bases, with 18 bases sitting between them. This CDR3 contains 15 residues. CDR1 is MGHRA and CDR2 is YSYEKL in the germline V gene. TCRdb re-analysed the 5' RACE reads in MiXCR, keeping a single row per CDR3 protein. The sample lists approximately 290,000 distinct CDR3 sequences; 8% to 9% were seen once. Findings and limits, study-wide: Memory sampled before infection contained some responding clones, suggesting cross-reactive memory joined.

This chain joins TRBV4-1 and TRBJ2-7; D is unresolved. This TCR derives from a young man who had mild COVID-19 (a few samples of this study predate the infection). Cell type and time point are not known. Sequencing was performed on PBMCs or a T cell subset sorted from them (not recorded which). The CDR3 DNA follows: TGCGCCAGCAGCCAACCGCGCGACCTTTATCGGGAGCAGTACTTC. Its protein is CASSQPRDLYREQYF.